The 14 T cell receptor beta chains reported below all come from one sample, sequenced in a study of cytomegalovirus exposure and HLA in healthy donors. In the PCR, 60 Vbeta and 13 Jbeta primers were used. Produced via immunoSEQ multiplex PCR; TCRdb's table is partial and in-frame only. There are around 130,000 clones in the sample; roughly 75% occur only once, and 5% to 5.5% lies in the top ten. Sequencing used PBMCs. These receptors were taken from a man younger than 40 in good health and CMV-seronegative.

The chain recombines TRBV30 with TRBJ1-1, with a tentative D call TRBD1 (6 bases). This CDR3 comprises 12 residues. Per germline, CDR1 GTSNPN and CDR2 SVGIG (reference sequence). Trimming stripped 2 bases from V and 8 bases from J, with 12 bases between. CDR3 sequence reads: CAWSTQDSEAFF. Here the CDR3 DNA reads TGTGCCTGGAGTACCCAGGACAGCGAAGCTTTCTTT.

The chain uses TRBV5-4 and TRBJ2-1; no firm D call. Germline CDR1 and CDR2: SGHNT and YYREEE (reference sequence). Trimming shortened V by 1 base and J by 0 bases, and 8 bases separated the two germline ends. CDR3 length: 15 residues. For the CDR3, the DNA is TGTGCCAGCAGCTTGTCGCAGAACTCCTACAATGAGCAGTTCTTC. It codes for CASSLSQNSYNEQFF.

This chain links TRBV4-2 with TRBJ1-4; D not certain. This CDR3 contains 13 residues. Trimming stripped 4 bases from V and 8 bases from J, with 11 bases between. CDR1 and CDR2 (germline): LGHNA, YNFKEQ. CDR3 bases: TGTGCCAGCAGCCTTGCACGGGAGGAAAAACTGTTTTTT. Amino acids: CASSLAREEKLFF.

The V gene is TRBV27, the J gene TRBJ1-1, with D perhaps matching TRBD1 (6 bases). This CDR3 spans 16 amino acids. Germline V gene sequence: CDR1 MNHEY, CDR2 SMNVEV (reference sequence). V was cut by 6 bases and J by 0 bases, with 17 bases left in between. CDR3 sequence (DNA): TGTGCCAGCAGAGCCGGGACCGGGGGGCTGAACACTGAAGCTTTCTTT. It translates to CASRAGTGGLNTEAFF.

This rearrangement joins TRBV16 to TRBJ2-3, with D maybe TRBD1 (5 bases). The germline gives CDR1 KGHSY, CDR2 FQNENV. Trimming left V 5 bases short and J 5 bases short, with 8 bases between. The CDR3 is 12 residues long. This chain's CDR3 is CASSSGQDTQYF. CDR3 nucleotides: TGTGCCAGCAGCTCTGGACAAGATACGCAGTATTTT.

The CDR3: CAWSLLGGANQPQHF. CDR3 sequence (DNA): TGTGCCTGGAGCCTACTAGGGGGGGCGAATCAGCCCCAGCATTTT. This sequence joins TRBV30 and TRBJ1-5, with D perhaps TRBD1 (6 bases). V lost 3 bases and J 4 bases, leaving 16 bases between the germline ends. The length of the CDR3 is 15 residues. The germline V gene encodes CDR1 GTSNPN and CDR2 SVGIG (reference sequence). Supplemented by reference TRBV30 and TRBJ1-5, the full variable domain reads SQTIHQWPATLVQPVGSPLSLECTVEGTSNPNLYWYRQAAGRGLQLLFYSVGIGQISSEVPQNLSASRPQDRQFILSSKKLLLSDSGFYLCAWSLLGGANQPQHFGDGTRLSIL.

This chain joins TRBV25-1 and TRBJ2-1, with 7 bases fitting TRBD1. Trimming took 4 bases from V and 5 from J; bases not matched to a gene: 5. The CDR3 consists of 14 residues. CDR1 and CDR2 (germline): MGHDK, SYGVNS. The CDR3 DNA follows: TGTGCCAGCAGTGCGGCACAGGGGCACAATGAGCAGTTCTTC. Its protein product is CASSAAQGHNEQFF.

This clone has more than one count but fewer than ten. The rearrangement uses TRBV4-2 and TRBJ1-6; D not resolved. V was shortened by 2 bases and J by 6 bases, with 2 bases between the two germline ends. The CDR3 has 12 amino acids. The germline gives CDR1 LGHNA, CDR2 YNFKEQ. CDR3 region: CASSQLNSPLHF. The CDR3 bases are TGTGCCAGCAGCCAACTTAATTCACCCCTCCACTTT.

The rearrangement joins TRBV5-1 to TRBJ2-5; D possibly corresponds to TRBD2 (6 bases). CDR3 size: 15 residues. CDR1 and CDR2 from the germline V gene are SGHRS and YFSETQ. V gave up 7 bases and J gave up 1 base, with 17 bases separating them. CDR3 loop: CASGRTGLAQETQYF. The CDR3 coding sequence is TGCGCCAGCGGACGCACGGGACTGGCCCAAGAGACCCAGTACTTC.

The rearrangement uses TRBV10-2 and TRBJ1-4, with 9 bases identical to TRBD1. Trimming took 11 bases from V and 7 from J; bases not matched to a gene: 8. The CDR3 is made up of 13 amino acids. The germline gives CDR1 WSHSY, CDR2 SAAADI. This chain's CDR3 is CASRRDRVEKLFF. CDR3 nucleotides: TGCGCCTCCCGGCGGGACAGGGTTGAAAAACTGTTTTTT.

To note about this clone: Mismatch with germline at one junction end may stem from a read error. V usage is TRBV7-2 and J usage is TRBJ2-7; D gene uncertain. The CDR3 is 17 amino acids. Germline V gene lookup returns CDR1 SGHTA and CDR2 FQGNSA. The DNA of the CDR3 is TGTGCCAGCAGCTTTTACATCCCTCGACGGAGCTCCTACGTGCAGTACTTC. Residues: CASSFYIPRRSSYVQYF.

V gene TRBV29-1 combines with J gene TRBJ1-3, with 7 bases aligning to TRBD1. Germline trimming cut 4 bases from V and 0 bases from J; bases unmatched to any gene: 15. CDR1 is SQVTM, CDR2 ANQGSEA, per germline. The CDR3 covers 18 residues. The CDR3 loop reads CSVVARDRGSNSGNTIYF. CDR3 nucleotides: TGCAGCGTTGTTGCACGGGACAGAGGATCCAACTCTGGAAACACCATATATTTT.

Here the CDR3 DNA reads TGCAGCGTTGTCAGGGACAGGGGAGCCTATGGCTACACCTTC. Amino acids: CSVVRDRGAYGYTF. This chain joins TRBV29-1 and TRBJ1-2, with TRBD1 matching 10 bases. This CDR3 contains 14 residues. The V gene end was trimmed by 4 bases and the J gene end by 4 bases; junction bases not matched to a gene: 6. From germline, CDR1 is SQVTM and CDR2 ANQGSEA.

The CDR3 DNA is TGTGCCAGCAGCGTAAAGTCAGGGGGCAATGAGCAGTACTTC. This codes for CASSVKSGGNEQYF. The gene calls are TRBV9 and TRBJ2-7; 8 bases line up with TRBD1. Germline V lookup: CDR1 SGDLS, CDR2 YYNGEE. Trimming at V came to 1 base and at J to 7 bases, leaving 7 bases not matched to a gene. This CDR3 spans 14 amino acids. The full variable domain, its missing parts supplied by reference TRBV9 and TRBJ2-7, is DSGVTQTPKHLITATGQRVTLRCSPRSGDLSVYWYQQSLDQGLQFLIQYYNGEERAKGNILERFSAQQFPDLHSELNLSSLELGDSALYFCASSVKSGGNEQYFGPGTRLTVT.